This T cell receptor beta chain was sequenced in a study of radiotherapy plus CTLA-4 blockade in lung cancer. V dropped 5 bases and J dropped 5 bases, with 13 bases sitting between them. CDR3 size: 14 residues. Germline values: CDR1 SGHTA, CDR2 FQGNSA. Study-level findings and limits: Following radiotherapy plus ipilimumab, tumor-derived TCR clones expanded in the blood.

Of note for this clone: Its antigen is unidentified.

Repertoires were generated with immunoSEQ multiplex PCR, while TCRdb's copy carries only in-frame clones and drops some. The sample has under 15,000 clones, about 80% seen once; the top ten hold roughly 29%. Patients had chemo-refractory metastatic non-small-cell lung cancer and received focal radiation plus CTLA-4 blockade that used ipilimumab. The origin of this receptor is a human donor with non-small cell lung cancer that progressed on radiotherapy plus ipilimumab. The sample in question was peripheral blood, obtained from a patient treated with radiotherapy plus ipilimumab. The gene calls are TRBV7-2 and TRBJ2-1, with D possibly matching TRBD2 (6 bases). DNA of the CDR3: TGTGCCAGCAGCCGACGGGCGGGAAACAATGAGCAGTTCTTC. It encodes CASSRRAGNNEQFF. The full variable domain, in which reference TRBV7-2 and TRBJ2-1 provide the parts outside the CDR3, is GAGVSQSPSNKVTEKGKDVELRCDPISGHTALYWYRQSLGQGLEFLIYFQGNSAPDKSGLPSDRFSAERTGGSVSTLTIQRTQQEDSAVYLCASSRRAGNNEQFFGPGTRLTVL.